This paragraph covers one T cell receptor beta chain sequence. Study members were between about 18 and 100 years old and lived in 20 to 30 US regions. Assignment of participants to cohorts was predicated upon participant-reported clinical history. Recovered status in Cohort 3 required two negative PCRs, clearance, or symptom resolution. The sample is drawn from a study of blood T cell repertoires in COVID-19. Produced via immunoSEQ multiplex PCR; TCRdb's table is partial and in-frame only. The sample yields a few hundred thousand clones, roughly nine tenths seen once. The CDR3 has 15 amino acids. CDR1 is MDHEN, CDR2 SYDVKM, per germline. Trimming removed 3 bases from V and 4 bases from J; junction bases left unmatched: 8.

V and J are TRBV28 and TRBJ1-1, with 7 positions matching TRBD1. Material: PBMCs or T cells enriched from blood (not recorded which). This sequence originates from a man aged 18 to 30 who had recovered from COVID-19. This CDR3 reads CASSLSGGRGTEAFF. DNA for the CDR3: TGTGCCAGCAGTTTGTCAGGGGGTAGGGGCACTGAAGCTTTCTTT.